This T cell receptor beta chain was identified during a study of T cells after yellow fever vaccination. Overall study: SMART-Seq v4 Ultra Low Input prepared the low-cell-number fractions. Study-level points and caveats: It was a weaker secondary response, yet one that peaked faster, at day 5 versus 15.

Production of TCR cDNA was by 5'RACE template switching, which also added a universal primer site and UMIs. TCRdb used MiXCR to reprocess the 5' RACE reads, holding one entry per CDR3 protein. The sample lists some 52,000 distinct CDR3 sequences; around 6.7% were seen once. The material sequenced was CD8+ T cells not binding an NS4B(214-222) dextramer, sorted from PBMCs, taken about 49 days after the first yellow fever vaccination. The TCR was taken from a man between 18 and 35 years old who received the YFV17D yellow fever vaccine.

CDR3 in amino acids: CASSERGTGPTSTDTQYF. The CDR3 DNA is TGTGCCAGCAGTGAACGGGGGACAGGGCCGACTAGCACAGATACGCAGTATTTT. This chain joins TRBV25-1 and TRBJ2-3; 9 bases match TRBD1. Germline V gives CDR1 MGHDK, CDR2 SYGVNS. This CDR3 region has 18 residues. The J segment lost 0 bases and the V segment lost 2 bases, leaving 9 bases of the junction unmatched. The complete variable domain, with remaining parts taken from reference TRBV25-1 and TRBJ2-3, reads EADIYQTPRYLVIGTGKKITLECSQTMGHDKMYWYQQDPGMELHLIHYSYGVNSTEKGDLSSESTVSRIRTEHFPLTLESARPSHTSQYLCASSERGTGPTSTDTQYFGPGTRLTVL.